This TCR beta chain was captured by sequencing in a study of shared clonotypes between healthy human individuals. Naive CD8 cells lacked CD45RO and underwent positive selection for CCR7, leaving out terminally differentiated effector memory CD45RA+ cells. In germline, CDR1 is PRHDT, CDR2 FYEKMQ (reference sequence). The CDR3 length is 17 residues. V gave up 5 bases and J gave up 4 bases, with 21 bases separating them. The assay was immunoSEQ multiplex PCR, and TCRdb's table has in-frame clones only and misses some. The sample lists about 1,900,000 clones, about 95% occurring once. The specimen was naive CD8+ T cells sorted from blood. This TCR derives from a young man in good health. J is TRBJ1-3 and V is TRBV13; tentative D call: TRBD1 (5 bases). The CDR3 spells CASSHRRGQAFGNTIYF. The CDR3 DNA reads TGTGCCAGCAGCCACCGGAGGGGCCAGGCCTTCGGAAACACCATATATTTT.